Below, one T cell receptor beta chain is given with its context. The antigen remains undetermined. The use of a sample-barcoded 5' primer and a J-beta primer mix characterized a second PCR of roughly 7 to 11 cycles. Each CDR3 protein is one row after TCRdb ran MiXCR on the 5' RACE reads. The table shows some 860,000 distinct CDR3 sequences, with approximately 60% occurring only once. These data come from a study of blood T cells in healthy people across ages. Study-wide findings and caveats: Older age coincided with a roughly linear decline in TCR beta diversity per million T cells.

The sequencing sample was made of blood. The clonotype was recovered from a man aged 40-55 years in good health.

CDR3: CASSLALRGLAGFREQFF. The CDR3 DNA is TGTGCCAGCAGTTTAGCGCTCAGAGGACTAGCGGGTTTTCGGGAGCAGTTCTTC. The V call is TRBV12-3 or TRBV12-4, the J call TRBJ2-1; 11 bases align to TRBD2. The CDR3 runs to 18 residues. J was trimmed by 10 bases and V by 0 bases; bases with no gene match: 14.